A selection of T cell receptor beta chains follows, all from one sample in a study of cytomegalovirus exposure and HLA in healthy donors. TCRdb keeps only in-frame clones here, not all; method: immunoSEQ multiplex PCR. This table has 200,000 or so clones, 82% appearing once. Sequencing input: PBMCs. These receptor sequences come from a woman between 18 and 29 years old in good health and CMV-seronegative. Both conserved end residues are part of each CDR3.

V gene,J gene,CDR3 protein
TRBV5-1,TRBJ2-7,CASSLIPDEQYF
TRBV6-4,TRBJ2-1,CASSEGRESNEQFF
TRBV14,TRBJ1-1,CASSRDFTEAFF
TRBV2,TRBJ2-7,CATMAGVTYEQYF
TRBV7-2,TRBJ2-7,CASSPRWTDEQYF
TRBV28,TRBJ1-2,CASSLPDPNYGYTF
TRBV7-9,TRBJ2-5,CASSLRQGIAQETQYF
TRBV18,TRBJ1-2,CASSLLDRNYGYTF
TRBV27,TRBJ2-7,CASSSNRGYEQYF
TRBV7-9,TRBJ2-7,CASSLGGRQPHYEQYF
TRBV2,TRBJ1-4,CASSEASATNEKLFF
TRBV6-1,TRBJ2-2,CASSEASAGELFF
TRBV11-1,TRBJ2-7,CASSPLLADYPYEQYF
TRBV2,TRBJ2-7,CASSLESYEQYF
TRBV5-6,TRBJ2-6,CASSQGWGANVLTF
TRBV29-1,TRBJ1-1,CSARPSTFEAFF
TRBV27,TRBJ2-1,CASSSGGVSYNEQFF
TRBV29-1,TRBJ2-2,CSVAPDRLNTGELFF
TRBV5-1,TRBJ2-7,CASAVRPGAYEQYF
TRBV4-2,TRBJ1-5,CASSQEQQILQPQHF
TRBV5-1,TRBJ2-3,CASSLELGAGGGTQYF
TRBV28,TRBJ1-5,CASSLPSPTGGNQPQHF
TRBV6-5,TRBJ1-2,CASSAGQIYGYTF
TRBV10-1,TRBJ1-2,CASSETAGYGYTF
TRBV19,TRBJ2-1,CASSPTSSSYNEQFF
TRBV5-1,TRBJ1-6,CASSPKLGDRHSPLHF
TRBV18,TRBJ2-7,CASSPTGWFGQYF
TRBV7-6,TRBJ1-4,CASSLGPNEKLFF
TRBV7-9,TRBJ2-7,CASSPGGRGEEQYF
TRBV2,TRBJ2-5,CASSPRAGEAGTQYF
TRBV28,TRBJ1-2,CASTLGGDYGYTF
TRBV29-1,TRBJ2-7,CSVEIAGASYEQYF
TRBV7-9,TRBJ2-5,CASSQPPERTQYF
TRBV29-1,TRBJ2-7,CSVEVGDRGEYEQYF
TRBV6-6,TRBJ1-5,CASSDSSYSNQPQHF
TRBV2,TRBJ2-7,CASSVNGDSYEQYF
TRBV2,TRBJ2-2,CARLAGTGELFF
TRBV14,TRBJ2-5,CASSRTQRGSQETQYF
TRBV30,TRBJ2-4,CAWINKNIQYF
TRBV11-2,TRBJ2-7,CASSLDPGLYEQYF
TRBV7-2,TRBJ1-5,CASSPWGDSNQPQHF
TRBV30,TRBJ2-1,CAWISGNYNEQFF
TRBV19,TRBJ1-1,CASSSSTGMNTEAFF
TRBV30,TRBJ1-2,CAWSVYSPRRYGYTF
TRBV27,TRBJ2-7,CASSLLQTYEQYF
TRBV4-2,TRBJ2-5,CASSQGGEGETQYF
TRBV6-5,TRBJ1-4,CATLRGEKLFF
TRBV27,TRBJ2-7,CASSYKREREQYF
TRBV9,TRBJ2-1,CASSARLAGLENEQFF
TRBV19,TRBJ1-3,CARSDRYWNTIYF
TRBV18,TRBJ1-1,CASSRQGGTEAFF
TRBV6-5,TRBJ1-2,CATRTELNYGYTF
TRBV27,TRBJ2-2,CASTVIPQRTGELFF